This TCR beta chain derives from a study of response to subunit inactivated influenza vaccine. Overall study findings and caveats: Authors proposed each seasonal influenza vaccination draws in few new T cells.

For this clonotype: Its specificity is not known.

One entry per CDR3 protein, called by TCRdb with MiXCR from the RT-PCR reads. The data contain 800,000 or so distinct CDR3 sequences, approximately 22% of them singletons. The CDR3 is 16 amino acids. Per the germline V gene, CDR1 is SEHNR and CDR2 is FQNEAQ (reference sequence). The ends lost 8 bases at V and 4 bases at J; junction bases unmatched: 12. The rearrangement joins TRBV7-9 to TRBJ2-1, with TRBD2 matching over 9 bases. The TCR was taken from a man aged 50 or older who received an inactivated influenza vaccine. The sequencing here drew on PBMCs from blood, taken roughly 5 days after vaccination. CDR3 amino acids: CASGRAGLAAYNEQFF. The DNA for the CDR3 is TGTGCCAGCGGGAGAGCGGGACTAGCTGCTTACAATGAGCAGTTCTTC.